One sample yielded the 25 T cell receptor beta chains listed below, sequenced in a study of blood T cells in healthy people across ages (dated by TCRdb to the mid-2010s). Library construction relied on 5' RACE. Instrument used: Illumina HiSeq 2500. A second about 6 to 11 cycle PCR used a sample-barcoded 5' primer and a J-beta primer mix. Starting from the raw public reads, TCRdb applied fastp trimming at Q25, assembled clones with MiXCR and retained in-frame beta chains. Each entry is one CDR3 protein sequence, shown with its most common DNA and genes. The sample has 1.5 million to 2 million distinct CDR3 sequences on record, roughly 49% of them singletons. The ten largest clones take up over 2% of the sample. Material: blood. These TCRs come from a middle-aged woman in good health.

CDR3 region: CASSVQTMNTEAFF. Written as DNA, the CDR3 is TGTGCCAGCTCAGTTCAGACCATGAACACTGAAGCTTTCTTT. The chain joins TRBV18 to TRBJ1-1, with D unresolved. Trimming left V 5 bases short and J 0 bases short, with 10 bases between. CDR1 and CDR2 from the germline V gene are KGHSH and LQKENI. There are 14 residues in the CDR3.

This clonotype was recorded only once. The chain has TRBV18 and TRBJ2-1; D is unresolved. The closer fit of TRBJ2-7 to the DNA end suggests the J call may be wrong. The CDR3 totals 12 residues. Germline loops: CDR1 KGHSH, CDR2 LQKENI. The chain's CDR3 is CASSPADDEQYF. CDR3 in DNA: TGTGCCAGCTCACCCGCTGACGATGAGCAGTACTTC.

The DNA of the CDR3 is TGTGCCAGCAGCCGGGGCGCAGGGCGCGGGCCTTACGAGCAGTACTTC. Protein product: CASSRGAGRGPYEQYF. This chain connects TRBV14 to TRBJ2-7, with D perhaps TRBD1 or TRBD2 (5 bases each). Trimming took off 4 bases at V and 4 bases at J, with 20 bases between the two ends. Germline values: CDR1 SGHDN, CDR2 FVKESK. This CDR3 contains 16 residues.

V gene TRBV20-1 combines with J gene TRBJ2-1; a weak D match, TRBD2 (6 bases). V dropped 0 bases and J dropped 10 bases, with 19 bases sitting between them. The CDR3 loop spans 15 amino acids. Looked up from germline, CDR1 is DFQATT and CDR2 is SNEGSKA (reference sequence). This CDR3 reads CSAREPEWEDHEQFF. The CDR3 DNA is TGCAGTGCTAGAGAACCGGAATGGGAGGACCACGAGCAGTTCTTC.

V usage is TRBV7-2 and J usage is TRBJ2-3, with 8 bases aligning to TRBD2. V shed 5 bases, J shed 1 base, and the junction held 5 bases outside the gene matches. Per germline, CDR1 SGHTA and CDR2 FQGNSA. CDR3 length equals 15 residues. The CDR3 spells CASSTGLARTDTQYF. The DNA for the CDR3 is TGTGCCAGCAGCACCGGACTAGCCCGCACAGATACGCAGTATTTT.

The chain links TRBV5-1 to TRBJ1-5, with 7 positions matching TRBD1. V lost 0 bases and J lost 6; bases outside the gene matches: 3. The CDR3 has 14 amino acids. CDR1 is SGHRS and CDR2 is YFSETQ in the germline V gene. The CDR3 DNA reads TGCGCCAGCAGCTTGGCGTCAGGGGGTCAGCCCCAGCATTTT. Translation: CASSLASGGQPQHF.

The chain has TRBV6-1 and TRBJ2-5, with 8 bases that match TRBD2. This CDR3 comprises 15 residues. V gave up 1 base and J gave up 6 bases; unmatched junction bases: 7. CDR1 MNHNS and CDR2 SASEGT come from the germline V gene. In DNA form, the CDR3 reads TGTGCCAGCAGTGAAGGCTACGGGGGGGTTAAGACCCAGTACTTC. Its translation: CASSEGYGGVKTQYF.

This chain's CDR3 is CASKDGRGPYEQYF. The CDR3 nucleotides are TGTGCCAGCAAAGACGGGCGGGGGCCCTACGAGCAGTACTTC. The gene calls are TRBV7-2 and TRBJ2-7, with D tentatively TRBD2 (7 bases). The CDR3 is 14 residues long. Germline V gives CDR1 SGHTA, CDR2 FQGNSA. The germline V and J ends were trimmed by 7 bases and 2 bases, with 15 bases remaining between them.

This clonotype was counted between two and nine times. The chain combines TRBV28 with TRBJ2-5; no clear D gene. Germline V gene sequence: CDR1 MDHEN, CDR2 SYDVKM. The CDR3 runs to 13 residues. V gave up 4 bases and J gave up 7 bases, with 13 bases separating them. DNA for the CDR3: TGTGCCAGCAGTTCCCACCGGACGGGGACCCAGTACTTC. Its protein product is CASSSHRTGTQYF.

The J gene is TRBJ2-4, the V gene TRBV20-1; D unresolved. The CDR3 loop spans 14 amino acids. The ends were cut back, 5 bases at V and 5 bases at J, with 16 bases in the middle. Germline V lookup: CDR1 DFQATT, CDR2 SNEGSKA (reference sequence). The CDR3 DNA sequence: TGCAGTGCTGCCCCAGCCCGGAGACAAAACATTCAGTACTTC. It encodes CSAAPARRQNIQYF.

The chain recombines TRBV6-2 or TRBV6-3 with TRBJ2-7, with 7 nucleotides matching TRBD1. The trim removed 10 bases at V and 3 bases at J, leaving 9 bases unmatched. CDR1 is MNHEY, CDR2 SVGEGT, per germline. CDR3 size: 13 residues. The CDR3 protein is CATKGQNVYEQYF. The DNA of the CDR3 is TGTGCCACCAAGGGACAGAACGTCTACGAGCAGTACTTC.

The chain has TRBV7-9 and TRBJ2-5; D perhaps matches TRBD1 (6 bases). Germline CDR1 reads SEHNR; CDR2 reads FQNEAQ (reference sequence). The CDR3 totals 15 residues. Trimming left V 5 bases short and J 11 bases short, with 24 bases between. The CDR3, as DNA: TGTGCCAGCAGCAACCGGGACGGGACATTGTATGAGCAGTACTTC. This gives the protein CASSNRDGTLYEQYF.

V is TRBV24-1 and J is TRBJ2-1; 9 bases match TRBD1. CDR3 size: 14 residues. Germline V gene data show CDR1 as KGHDR and CDR2 as SFDVKD. J was trimmed by 7 bases and V by 9 bases; bases with no gene match: 9. CDR3: CATAKTGGGNEQFF. The CDR3, as DNA: TGTGCCACCGCTAAGACAGGGGGAGGGAATGAGCAGTTCTTC.

This sequence joins TRBV25-1 and TRBJ2-2; D call uncertain. Germline-derived CDR1 and CDR2 are MGHDK and SYGVNS. The V and J ends lost 3 bases and 7 bases respectively, with 12 bases between them. The CDR3 has 14 amino acids. CDR3 sequence (DNA): TGTGCCAGCAGTGAGTTGAGTGTTGGCGGGGAGCTGTTTTTT. Residues: CASSELSVGGELFF.

This rearrangement joins TRBV10-3 to TRBJ1-2; 10 bases agree with TRBD1. The V segment lost 5 bases and the J segment 7 bases; nucleotides outside the gene matches: 7. Germline V gene sequence: CDR1 ENHRY, CDR2 SYGVKD. CDR3 length: 14 amino acids. CDR3 nucleotide sequence: TGTGCCATCAGTTTCCTGACAGGGGGCGGTGGCTACACCTTC. Amino acids: CAISFLTGGGGYTF.

This clonotype was seen a single time. The V call is TRBV10-3, the J call TRBJ1-1; a weak D match, TRBD1 (6 bases). Germline V gives CDR1 ENHRY, CDR2 SYGVKD. V dropped 5 bases and J dropped 3 bases, with 10 bases sitting between them. This CDR3 comprises 13 residues. The CDR3 DNA sequence: TGTGCCATCAGTACAGGGTGGGACACTGAAGCTTTCTTT. Its translation is CAISTGWDTEAFF.

The J gene is TRBJ2-3, the V gene TRBV7-9; D is ambiguous. CDR1 SEHNR and CDR2 FQNEAQ come from the germline V gene (reference sequence). The CDR3 consists of 13 residues. Trimming removed 7 bases from V and 3 bases from J, with 11 bases in between. CDR3 amino acids: CASNLPGTDTQYF. The DNA for the CDR3 is TGTGCCAGCAACCTTCCCGGGACAGATACGCAGTATTTT.

The rearrangement joins TRBV2 to TRBJ1-5, with D possibly matching TRBD1 (6 bases). CDR3 size: 14 residues. V dropped 3 bases and J dropped 6 bases, with 12 bases sitting between them. Germline V gives CDR1 SNHLY, CDR2 FYNNEI. The CDR3 DNA is TGTGCCAGCAGTGAGCTAGGGGGAAGTCAGCCCCAGCATTTT. Amino acid sequence: CASSELGGSQPQHF.

The V and J genes are TRBV29-1 and TRBJ2-3; D might be TRBD2 (5 bases). Germline V gene data show CDR1 as SQVTM and CDR2 as ANQGSEA. The V and J ends lost 7 bases and 14 bases respectively, with 22 bases between them. There are 12 residues in the CDR3. The CDR3 reads CSADDPAGQPYF. CDR3 nucleotide sequence: TGCAGCGCGGACGACCCCGCGGGTCAACCGTATTTT.

The chain links TRBV12-3 or TRBV12-4 to TRBJ2-7; D is undetermined. V lost 5 bases and J lost 8, with 13 bases in between. The CDR3 loop spans 12 amino acids. CDR3 amino acids: CASSGYRRQQYF. The CDR3 DNA follows: TGTGCCAGCAGTGGATACCGACGTCAGCAGTACTTC.

The J gene is TRBJ2-1, the V gene TRBV20-1; 11 positions match TRBD2. After removal of 3 bases from V and 3 bases from J, the junction contained 10 bases not matched to a gene. The length of the CDR3 is 17 residues. CDR1 DFQATT and CDR2 SNEGSKA come from the germline V gene (reference sequence). The CDR3 bases are TGCAGTGCTAGGGCTCAATTTAGCGGGGGGGTCTACAATGAGCAGTTCTTC. As protein: CSARAQFSGGVYNEQFF.

The chain joins TRBV20-1 to TRBJ1-2; 7 bases line up with TRBD1. Germline V gene lookup returns CDR1 DFQATT and CDR2 SNEGSKA (reference sequence). The CDR3 totals 12 residues. The V and J ends lost 4 bases and 8 bases, in that order; junction bases with no gene match: 7. This chain's CDR3 is CSATAGTEGYTF. CDR3 coding DNA: TGCAGTGCTACCGCCGGGACAGAGGGCTACACCTTC.

This chain connects TRBV24-1 to TRBJ2-1; D could derive from TRBD1 or TRBD2 (5 bases each). V was shortened by 4 bases and J by 14 bases, with 17 bases between the two germline ends. Germline CDR1 KGHDR, CDR2 SFDVKD. The CDR3 runs to 13 residues. The DNA for the CDR3 is TGTGCCACCAGTGAAAACCAACCGGGGCCAAAGTTCTTC. It translates to CATSENQPGPKFF.

The chain carries TRBV20-1 and TRBJ2-7, with 7 bases lining up with TRBD2. CDR3 size: 12 residues. The V gene's germline CDR1 is DFQATT and CDR2 SNEGSKA (reference sequence). V was clipped by 5 bases and J by 4 bases; unmatched bases: 5. CDR3 coding DNA: TGCAGTGCTCCGGGAGGCCTATACGAGCAGTACTTC. Its translation: CSAPGGLYEQYF.

The rearrangement joins TRBV11-1 to TRBJ2-1; 8 bases line up with TRBD1. V lost 5 bases and J lost 5; bases outside the gene matches: 5. The CDR3 runs to 14 residues. From germline, CDR1 is SGHAT and CDR2 FQDESV (reference sequence). The DNA of the CDR3 is TGTGCCAGCAGCGTGGGGACAGGCCACAATGAGCAGTTCTTC. It translates to CASSVGTGHNEQFF. Together with reference TRBV11-1 and TRBJ2-1, the CDR3 gives the full variable domain: EAEVAQSPRYKITEKSQAVAFWCDPISGHATLYWYRQILGQGPELLVQFQDESVVDDSQLPKDRFSAERLKGVDSTLKIQPAELGDSAMYLCASSVGTGHNEQFFGPGTRLTVL.